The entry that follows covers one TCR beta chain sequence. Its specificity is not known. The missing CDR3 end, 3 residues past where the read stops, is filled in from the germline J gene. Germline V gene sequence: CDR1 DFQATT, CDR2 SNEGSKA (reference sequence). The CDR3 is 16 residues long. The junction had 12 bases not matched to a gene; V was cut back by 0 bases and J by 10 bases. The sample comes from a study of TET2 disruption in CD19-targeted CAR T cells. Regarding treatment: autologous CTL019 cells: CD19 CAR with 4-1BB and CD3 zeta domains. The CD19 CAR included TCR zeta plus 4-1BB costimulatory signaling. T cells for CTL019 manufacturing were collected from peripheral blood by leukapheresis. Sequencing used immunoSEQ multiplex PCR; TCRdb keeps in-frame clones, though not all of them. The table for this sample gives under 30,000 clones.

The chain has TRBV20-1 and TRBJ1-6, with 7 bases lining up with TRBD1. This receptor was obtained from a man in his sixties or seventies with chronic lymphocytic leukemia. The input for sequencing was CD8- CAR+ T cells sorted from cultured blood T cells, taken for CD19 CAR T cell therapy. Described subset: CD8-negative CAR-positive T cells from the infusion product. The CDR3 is CSARDPRQGAGSPLHF. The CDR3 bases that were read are TGCAGTGCTAGAGATCCCCGACAGGGAGCTGGCTCACCC.